The 28 T cell receptor beta chains below all came from one sample that was sequenced in a study of T cell responses to AZD1222 COVID-19 vaccine. Produced via immunoSEQ multiplex PCR; TCRdb's table is partial and in-frame only. The table shows about 83,000 clones, with 70% to 90% occurring only once. Sample: peripheral blood, taken 28 days after the second AZD1222 dose. The receptor set was obtained from an adult who received the AZD1222 COVID-19 vaccine.

V gene TRBV5-6 combines with J gene TRBJ1-3, with D uncertain. CDR3 length: 16 residues. From germline, CDR1 is SGHDT and CDR2 YYEEEE. Trimming took 3 bases from V and 0 from J, leaving 13 bases between them. The CDR3 protein is CASSSTTAFSGNTIYF. The CDR3 coding sequence is TGTGCCAGCAGCTCAACGACCGCTTTCTCTGGAAACACCATATATTTT.

The genes are TRBV28 and TRBJ1-4; unclear D gene. The CDR3 consists of 12 residues. Trimming cost V 3 bases and J 8 bases, with 7 bases left between them. Germline V CDR1 and CDR2: MDHEN, SYDVKM. CDR3 in DNA: TGTGCCAGCAGTTTTAGGAGGGAAAAACTGTTTTTT. This gives the protein CASSFRREKLFF.

The chain links TRBV7-6 to TRBJ2-2; D is uncertain. V lost 2 bases and J 2 bases, leaving 0 bases between the germline ends. The germline V gene encodes CDR1 SGHVS and CDR2 FNYEAQ. The CDR3 is 12 amino acids. The CDR3 protein is CASSLNTGELFF. In nucleotides, the CDR3 is TGTGCCAGCAGCTTAAACACCGGGGAGCTGTTTTTT.

The chain couples TRBV11-2 to TRBJ1-1; D might be TRBD1 (5 bases). Trimming took off 5 bases at V and 1 base at J, with 11 bases between the two ends. The CDR3 is 14 amino acids. Germline V gives CDR1 SGHAT, CDR2 FQNNGV. CDR3 coding DNA: TGTGCCAGCAGCCCGTTCGGGACGAACACTGAAGCTTTCTTT. It specifies CASSPFGTNTEAFF.

The V call is TRBV7-9, the J call TRBJ2-7, with 9 positions matching TRBD1. Germline V CDR1 and CDR2: SEHNR, FQNEAQ (reference sequence). CDR3 size: 14 residues. The V and J ends lost 5 bases and 7 bases, in that order; junction bases with no gene match: 9. CDR3 region: CASSPGQGRSEQYF. CDR3 nucleotide sequence: TGTGCCAGCAGCCCGGGACAGGGTAGGTCAGAGCAGTACTTC.

On this clone: Relative to the germline gene, one junction end is altered; a read error may explain this. The chain uses TRBV4-1 and TRBJ2-7, with D tentatively TRBD2 (6 bases). Per the germline V gene, CDR1 is MGHRA and CDR2 is YSYEKL. The length of the CDR3 is 12 residues. CDR3: CASSQDGGRIDF. The DNA for the CDR3 is TGCGCCAGCAGCCAAGATGGAGGGAGGATCGACTTC.

The chain employs TRBV18 and TRBJ2-7; D is ambiguous. V lost 5 bases and J lost 2, with 4 bases in between. Per germline, CDR1 KGHSH and CDR2 LQKENI. The CDR3 runs to 11 residues. The CDR3 sequence is CASSSTYEQYF. The CDR3 DNA is TGTGCCAGCTCATCCACCTACGAGCAGTACTTC.

V and J are TRBV7-6 and TRBJ2-3; 11 bases map to TRBD2. V gave up 7 bases and J gave up 2 bases; unmatched junction bases: 5. The CDR3 runs to 15 residues. CDR1 is SGHVS and CDR2 is FNYEAQ in the germline V gene. The CDR3 region is CASTLAGGDTDTQYF. In DNA form, the CDR3 reads TGTGCCAGCACCCTAGCGGGAGGCGACACAGATACGCAGTATTTT. Based on the CDR3 plus reference TRBV7-6 and TRBJ2-3, the full variable domain is GAGVSQSPRYKVTKRGQDVALRCDPISGHVSLYWYRQALGQGPEFLTYFNYEAQQDKSGLPNDRFSAERPEGSISTLTIQRTEQRDSAMYRCASTLAGGDTDTQYFGPGTRLTVL.

The chain employs TRBV7-2 and TRBJ2-3; D is unresolved. The germline gives CDR1 SGHTA, CDR2 FQGNSA. The CDR3 runs to 14 residues. Deletions cut 3 bases from V and 6 bases from J, with 13 bases between. For the CDR3, the DNA is TGTGCCAGCAGCTTCCCGCGAAGGGCGGATACGCAGTATTTT. This translates into CASSFPRRADTQYF.

The gene calls are TRBV7-3 and TRBJ2-1, with 11 bases fitting TRBD2. Germline CDR1 SGHTA, CDR2 FQGTGA. The V gene end was trimmed by 5 bases and the J gene end by 3 bases; junction bases not matched to a gene: 9. The CDR3 has 17 amino acids. CDR3 in amino acids: CASSQALLAGGYNEQFF. CDR3 bases: TGTGCCAGCAGCCAGGCCCTCCTAGCGGGGGGCTACAATGAGCAGTTCTTC.

CDR3 residues: CSVERGGEQFF. As DNA, the CDR3 is TGCAGCGTTGAAAGGGGGGGTGAGCAGTTCTTC. The chain couples TRBV29-1 to TRBJ2-1; perhaps TRBD2 as D (7 bases). V was trimmed by 2 bases and J by 9 bases, leaving 8 bases between them. The germline V gene has CDR1 SQVTM and CDR2 ANQGSEA. CDR3 length: 11 amino acids.

The chain combines TRBV7-9 with TRBJ2-7; TRBD1 aligns across 9 bases. J gave up 3 bases and V 2 bases, and 5 bases lay outside the gene matches. The CDR3 runs to 15 residues. The germline gives CDR1 SEHNR, CDR2 FQNEAQ (reference sequence). CDR3 nucleotide sequence: TGTGCCAGCAGCTTACCGGGACAGGGAAGCTACGAGCAGTACTTC. Translation gives CASSLPGQGSYEQYF.

This clone was seen only once. This chain connects TRBV7-3 to TRBJ2-2; unclear D gene. Per germline, CDR1 SGHTA and CDR2 FQGTGA. The V and J ends lost 1 base and 4 bases respectively, with 10 bases between them. The CDR3 is 15 residues long. In nucleotides, the CDR3 is TGTGCCAGCAGCTTAAGGCACCCGGGCACCGGGGAGCTGTTTTTT. Protein: CASSLRHPGTGELFF.

The chain recombines TRBV21-1 with TRBJ2-5. TRBV21-1 is given as a pseudogene. The CDR3 consists of 18 residues. CDR3 DNA: TGTGCCAGCAGCAAAGCGAGGGTTTGGTGGGGGATCCAAGAGACCCAGTACTTC. This encodes CASSKARVWWGIQETQYF.

In DNA form, the CDR3 reads TGTGCCAGCTCACCGTTTGGAGGGGTTGGCTACAATGAGCAGTTCTTC. It codes for CASSPFGGVGYNEQFF. This rearrangement joins TRBV18 to TRBJ2-1; D perhaps matches TRBD2 (6 bases). CDR3 length: 16 amino acids. The germline V gene encodes CDR1 KGHSH and CDR2 LQKENI. V was pared by 3 bases and J by 3 bases, with 15 bases between.

This clone counts as medium-sized (0.01 to 0.1%). The V and J genes are TRBV2 and TRBJ2-5, with D hard to call. The CDR3 runs 12 residues. Germline V CDR1 and CDR2: SNHLY, FYNNEI. Deletions cut 6 bases from V and 5 bases from J, with 10 bases between. The CDR3 DNA reads TGTGCCAGCAGGGAAATAATGGAGACCCAGTACTTC. As protein: CASREIMETQYF.

V and J are TRBV4-1 and TRBJ2-6, with a weak D call TRBD1 (5 bases). Germline lookup yields CDR1 MGHRA and CDR2 YSYEKL. This CDR3 contains 18 residues. The ends were cut back, 0 bases at V and 4 bases at J, with 16 bases in the middle. The CDR3 loop reads CASSQDSGYEAGANVLTF. The CDR3 DNA sequence: TGCGCCAGCAGCCAAGATTCAGGGTATGAGGCCGGGGCCAACGTCCTGACTTTC.

The chain joins TRBV30 to TRBJ1-2; 11 nucleotides line up with TRBD1. V was pared by 3 bases and J by 4 bases, with 4 bases of the junction left unmatched. CDR1 GTSNPN and CDR2 SVGIG come from the germline V gene (reference sequence). The CDR3 totals 14 residues. In DNA form, the CDR3 reads TGTGCCTGGAGCCGGGACAGGGGGGCCTATGGCTACACCTTC. Amino acid sequence: CAWSRDRGAYGYTF.

The chain links TRBV7-3 to TRBJ2-2; perhaps D is TRBD1 or TRBD2 (7 bases each). Germline CDR1 SGHTA, CDR2 FQGTGA. The CDR3 totals 16 residues. With 5 bases removed from V and 1 base from J, the gap between germline ends came to 14 bases. The CDR3 reads CASSPQGGLNTGELFF. CDR3 DNA sequence: TGTGCCAGCAGCCCCCAGGGGGGGTTGAACACCGGGGAGCTGTTTTTT.

The genes are TRBV18 and TRBJ1-1; no definite D call. The CDR3 loop spans 13 amino acids. The germline V and J ends were trimmed by 6 bases and 4 bases, with 12 bases remaining between them. Germline V gene lookup returns CDR1 KGHSH and CDR2 LQKENI. CDR3 amino acids: CASSPDVGTEAFF. CDR3 DNA sequence: TGTGCCAGCTCCCCGGATGTGGGCACTGAAGCTTTCTTT.

The genes are TRBV27 and TRBJ1-2; the D gene is possibly TRBD1 (6 bases). The CDR3 runs 16 residues. Deletions cut 5 bases from V and 8 bases from J, with 24 bases between. Germline lookup yields CDR1 MNHEY and CDR2 SMNVEV (reference sequence). The CDR3 sequence: CASSPQYDRQDLGYTF. The CDR3 DNA follows: TGTGCCAGCAGTCCTCAATACGACAGACAGGACCTCGGCTACACCTTC.

This rearrangement joins TRBV29-1 to TRBJ1-5; tentatively, D is TRBD1 (5 bases). Germline assignment: CDR1 SQVTM and CDR2 ANQGSEA. The CDR3 has 13 amino acids. V was pared by 7 bases and J by 0 bases, with 10 bases between. The CDR3 region has the DNA TGCAGCGCCCAGGGAGGTAGCAATCAGCCCCAGCATTTT. It codes for CSAQGGSNQPQHF. The full variable domain, completed using reference TRBV29-1 and TRBJ1-5, is SAVISQKPSRDICQRGTSLTIQCQVDSQVTMMFWYRQQPGQSLTLIATANQGSEATYESGFVIDKFPISRPNLTFSTLTVSNMSPEDSSIYLCSAQGGSNQPQHFGDGTRLSIL.

The rearrangement links TRBV28 to TRBJ1-2, with D unclear. Germline V gene sequence: CDR1 MDHEN, CDR2 SYDVKM. Trimming shortened V by 5 bases and J by 4 bases, and 5 bases separated the two germline ends. CDR3 length equals 11 residues. DNA of the CDR3: TGTGCCAGCAGTCAGTCCTATGGCTACACCTTC. As protein: CASSQSYGYTF.

CDR3: CASSRQVTMNTEAFF. The CDR3 bases are TGTGCCAGCAGTCGACAGGTTACTATGAACACTGAAGCTTTCTTT. The V and J genes are TRBV6-5 and TRBJ1-1; possible D gene TRBD1, 6 bases. Trimming cost V 5 bases and J 0 bases, with 13 bases left between them. Germline V CDR1 and CDR2: MNHEY, SVGAGI. This CDR3 is built from 15 residues.

The rearrangement links TRBV28 to TRBJ1-6; maybe TRBD1 (5 bases). Germline lookup yields CDR1 MDHEN and CDR2 SYDVKM. The CDR3 spans 14 residues. V gave up 10 bases and J gave up 8 bases, with 18 bases separating them. This chain's CDR3 is CATTKTVKDSPLHF. In DNA, the CDR3 is TGTGCCACCACCAAGACAGTCAAAGATTCACCCCTCCACTTT.

The chain links TRBV5-8 to TRBJ1-3; unclear D gene. Trimming left V 10 bases short and J 4 bases short, with 15 bases between. Per the germline V gene, CDR1 is SGHTS and CDR2 is YDEGEE. The CDR3 is 13 amino acids. The CDR3 DNA is TGTGCCTCACTCTGGGGTTCAGGAAACACCATATATTTT. Translating it yields CASLWGSGNTIYF.

The chain uses TRBV9 and TRBJ1-5; a weak D match, TRBD1 (5 bases). V gave up 4 bases and J gave up 0 bases, with 11 bases separating them. Germline-derived CDR1 and CDR2 are SGDLS and YYNGEE. The length of the CDR3 is 15 residues. This chain's CDR3 is CASSPRGNSNQPQHF. CDR3 coding DNA: TGTGCCAGCAGCCCGAGGGGAAATAGCAATCAGCCCCAGCATTTT. Using reference TRBV9 and TRBJ1-5 for the parts outside the CDR3, the full variable domain is DSGVTQTPKHLITATGQRVTLRCSPRSGDLSVYWYQQSLDQGLQFLIQYYNGEERAKGNILERFSAQQFPDLHSELNLSSLELGDSALYFCASSPRGNSNQPQHFGDGTRLSIL.

The rearrangement uses TRBV2 and TRBJ2-2; 9 bases align to TRBD1. The germline V gene encodes CDR1 SNHLY and CDR2 FYNNEI. The CDR3 runs 16 residues. Losses at the gene ends were 4 bases for V and 4 bases for J; bases not matched to a gene: 7. The CDR3 nucleotides read TGTGCCAGCAGTGGAAGACAGGGGGTTCGCACCGGGGAGCTGTTTTTT. It translates to CASSGRQGVRTGELFF.